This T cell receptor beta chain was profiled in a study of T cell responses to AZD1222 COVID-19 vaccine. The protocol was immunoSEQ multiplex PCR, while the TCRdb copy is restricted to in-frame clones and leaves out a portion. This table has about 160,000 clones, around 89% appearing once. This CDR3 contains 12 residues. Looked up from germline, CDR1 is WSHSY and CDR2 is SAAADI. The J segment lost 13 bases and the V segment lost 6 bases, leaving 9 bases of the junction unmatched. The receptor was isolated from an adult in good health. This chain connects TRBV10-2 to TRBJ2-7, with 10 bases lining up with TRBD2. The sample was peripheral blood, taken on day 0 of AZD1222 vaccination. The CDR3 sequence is CASRSTSGPPYF. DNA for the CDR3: TGCGCCAGCAGGTCGACTAGCGGGCCTCCCTACTTC.